The 21 T cell receptor beta chains given below trace back to one sample, sequenced in a study of beta chain features in type 1 diabetes. General study results and limits: Type 1 diabetes patients showed a moderate but significant shortening of TCRB CDR3s in all four CD4+ subsets.

These receptors lack a known antigen. Investigators reverse transcribed all isolated RNA, so they sequenced expressed TCRB transcripts. TCRdb's table, derived via immunoSEQ multiplex PCR, lists solely in-frame clones and lacks some. This sample has roughly 400,000 clones; 8% to 10% occur once, and the top ten carry 0.45% to 0.65%. The sample taken for sequencing was central memory CD4+ T cells from blood. These receptors were obtained from a man younger than 45 with type 1 diabetes.

This clone was seen a few times. The gene calls are TRBV6-5 and TRBJ2-1; 7 bases are a match to TRBD1. Germline-derived CDR1 and CDR2 are MNHEY and SVGAGI. Losses at the gene ends were 6 bases for V and 15 bases for J; bases not matched to a gene: 11. The CDR3 is made up of 12 amino acids. The CDR3 DNA is TGTGCCAGCAGGGACGACAGGGATAGTCGGTTCTTC. Translation gives CASRDDRDSRFF.

This clone was observed a handful of times. The chain is built from TRBV7-2 and TRBJ1-2, with 7 bases aligning to TRBD1. The CDR3 extends over 11 amino acids. The V segment lost 7 bases and the J segment 7 bases; nucleotides outside the gene matches: 3. Germline lookup yields CDR1 SGHTA and CDR2 FQGNSA. CDR3 in DNA: TGTGCCAGCACCCAGGGGGGTGGCTACACCTTC. Translated, it gives CASTQGGGYTF.

This clone was detected ten times or more. The genes are TRBV7-9 and TRBJ1-5; D is ambiguous. Germline assignment: CDR1 SEHNR and CDR2 FQNEAQ (reference sequence). The CDR3 totals 13 residues. Trimming pared 2 bases from V and 4 bases from J, leaving 6 bases between. CDR3 region: CASSLMGNQPQHF. The CDR3 bases are TGTGCCAGCAGCTTAATGGGTAATCAGCCCCAGCATTTT.

This clone has only a few counts. V usage is TRBV12-5 and J usage is TRBJ1-1, with 8 bases that match TRBD1. This CDR3 spans 16 amino acids. The V gene's germline CDR1 is LGHNT and CDR2 FRNRAP. The V and J ends lost 9 bases and 5 bases, in that order; junction bases with no gene match: 17. The CDR3 DNA sequence: TGTGCTAGAGTAATTCAGACAGGGGAAGGCCGAACTGAAGCTTTCTTT. It is translated as CARVIQTGEGRTEAFF.

CDR3 residues: CASSVSLAGHEETQYF. The DNA for the CDR3 is TGTGCCAGCAGCGTTTCACTAGCGGGTCACGAAGAGACCCAGTACTTC. The chain has TRBV9 and TRBJ2-5, with 9 bases lining up with TRBD2. The CDR3 covers 16 residues. Germline V CDR1 and CDR2: SGDLS, YYNGEE. V shed 2 bases, J shed 3 bases, and the junction held 8 bases outside the gene matches. The full variable domain, with the rest looked up from reference TRBV9 and TRBJ2-5, is DSGVTQTPKHLITATGQRVTLRCSPRSGDLSVYWYQQSLDQGLQFLIQYYNGEERAKGNILERFSAQQFPDLHSELNLSSLELGDSALYFCASSVSLAGHEETQYFGPGTRLLVL.

V gene TRBV28 combines with J gene TRBJ2-2, with D maybe TRBD1 (5 bases). CDR1 and CDR2 (germline): MDHEN, SYDVKM. The CDR3 is 13 amino acids. The V end was cut by 7 bases, the J end by 5 bases, with 11 bases between. The CDR3 coding sequence is TGTGCCAGCACCTTAAAGGGGACCGGGGAGCTGTTTTTT. Its translation: CASTLKGTGELFF.

This clone was counted a few times. The chain has TRBV5-1 and TRBJ2-6; the D gene is possibly TRBD1 (6 bases). CDR3 length: 17 residues. Per germline, CDR1 SGHRS and CDR2 YFSETQ. Trimming shortened V by 0 bases and J by 2 bases, and 12 bases separated the two germline ends. CDR3: CASSLARRQAGANVLTF. The DNA for the CDR3 is TGCGCCAGCAGCTTGGCCAGAAGACAGGCTGGGGCCAACGTCCTGACTTTC.

The chain carries TRBV7-6 and TRBJ2-7, with D unclear. Looked up from germline, CDR1 is SGHVS and CDR2 is FNYEAQ. The V end was cut by 6 bases, the J end by 6 bases, with 15 bases between. This CDR3 comprises 13 residues. The CDR3 reads CASSPSAQTEQYF. In nucleotides, the CDR3 is TGTGCCAGCAGTCCTAGTGCACAAACCGAGCAGTACTTC. The full variable domain, with the rest looked up from reference TRBV7-6 and TRBJ2-7, is GAGVSQSPRYKVTKRGQDVALRCDPISGHVSLYWYRQALGQGPEFLTYFNYEAQQDKSGLPNDRFSAERPEGSISTLTIQRTEQRDSAMYRCASSPSAQTEQYFGPGTRLTVT.

This clone was detected a few times. CDR3 region: CASSPTGTSTDTQYF. CDR3 coding DNA: TGTGCCAGCAGCCCTACGGGGACTAGCACAGATACGCAGTATTTT. This rearrangement joins TRBV7-7 to TRBJ2-3, with D possibly being TRBD2 (6 bases). V was cut by 5 bases and J by 0 bases, with 12 bases left in between. In germline, CDR1 is SSHAT, CDR2 FNYEAQ (reference sequence). CDR3 size: 15 residues.

The chain links TRBV7-2 to TRBJ1-4; 9 bases align to TRBD1. The CDR3 length is 15 residues. Germline CDR1 and CDR2: SGHTA and FQGNSA. Trimming at V came to 5 bases and at J to 8 bases, leaving 9 bases not matched to a gene. The CDR3, as DNA: TGTGCCAGCAGCCCAGGGGACAGGGAAGGCGAAAAACTGTTTTTT. This encodes CASSPGDREGEKLFF.

This clone was counted a few times. The chain employs TRBV9 and TRBJ2-7; D may match TRBD1 or TRBD2 (5 bases each). V lost 2 bases, J lost 0 bases, and 15 bases lay in between. Looked up from germline, CDR1 is SGDLS and CDR2 is YYNGEE. The CDR3 contains 16 residues. CDR3 bases: TGTGCCAGCAGCGTGAGCGAGGGGTATAGCTCCTACGAGCAGTACTTC. Its protein product is CASSVSEGYSSYEQYF.

This clone came up many times. The rearrangement joins TRBV14 to TRBJ2-3; D gene unclear. This CDR3 has 12 amino acids. Trimming left V 4 bases short and J 6 bases short, with 8 bases between. Per the germline V gene, CDR1 is SGHDN and CDR2 is FVKESK. The CDR3 nucleotides read TGTGCCAGCAGCCGCTATGCGGATACGCAGTATTTT. Its translation is CASSRYADTQYF.

This clone was found a few times. V is TRBV29-1 and J is TRBJ2-6, with D uncertain. Germline lookup yields CDR1 SQVTM and CDR2 ANQGSEA. Trimming stripped 1 base from V and 4 bases from J, with 8 bases between. The CDR3 has 14 amino acids. CDR3 region: CSVEGASGANVLTF. The CDR3 nucleotides read TGCAGCGTTGAAGGGGCGTCCGGGGCCAACGTCCTGACTTTC. Combining the CDR3 with reference TRBV29-1 and TRBJ2-6 gives the whole variable domain SAVISQKPSRDICQRGTSLTIQCQVDSQVTMMFWYRQQPGQSLTLIATANQGSEATYESGFVIDKFPISRPNLTFSTLTVSNMSPEDSSIYLCSVEGASGANVLTFGAGSRLTVL.

The rearrangement uses TRBV5-1 and TRBJ2-3; TRBD1 is a possible D gene (6 bases). CDR1 is SGHRS and CDR2 is YFSETQ in the germline V gene. Trimming left V 2 bases short and J 1 base short, with 11 bases between. The CDR3 consists of 15 residues. CDR3 nucleotide sequence: TGCGCCAGCAGCTTATTGGGGGCTGGCACAGATACGCAGTATTTT. It yields the protein CASSLLGAGTDTQYF.

J is TRBJ2-1 and V is TRBV11-2; D unclear. The CDR3 length is 13 residues. Per the germline V gene, CDR1 is SGHAT and CDR2 is FQNNGV. Trimming cost V 0 bases and J 6 bases, with 6 bases left between them. CDR3 sequence reads: CASSLDRINEQFF. In DNA form, the CDR3 reads TGTGCCAGCAGCTTAGATCGGATCAATGAGCAGTTCTTC.

Concerning this clone: The identical CDR3 is also encoded by other nucleotide sequences in the sample. This chain connects TRBV5-1 to TRBJ1-4, with no clear D. V was cut by 0 bases and J by 5 bases, with 8 bases left in between. CDR1 is SGHRS and CDR2 is YFSETQ in the germline V gene. CDR3 size: 14 residues. CDR3 sequence (DNA): TGCGCCAGCAGCTTGGGAAGACCGAATGAAAAACTGTTTTTT. Translation gives CASSLGRPNEKLFF. The complete variable domain, with remaining parts taken from reference TRBV5-1 and TRBJ1-4, reads KAGVTQTPRYLIKTRGQQVTLSCSPISGHRSVSWYQQTPGQGLQFLFEYFSETQRNKGNFPGRFSGRQFSNSRSEMNVSTLELGDSALYLCASSLGRPNEKLFFGSGTQLSVL.

The chain recombines TRBV29-1 with TRBJ2-7; D perhaps matches TRBD2 (5 bases). Germline V gives CDR1 SQVTM, CDR2 ANQGSEA. V was trimmed by 7 bases and J by 2 bases, leaving 18 bases between them. The CDR3 consists of 14 residues. The CDR3 coding sequence is TGCAGCGCCGCGGGTGTAGCGAGTCCCTACGAGCAGTACTTC. It translates to CSAAGVASPYEQYF.

This clone was counted a few times. The V and J genes are TRBV6-5 and TRBJ1-2; D might be TRBD1 (6 bases). V gave up 6 bases and J gave up 3 bases, with 14 bases separating them. The length of the CDR3 is 14 residues. Germline CDR1 is MNHEY and CDR2 is SVGAGI. DNA for the CDR3: TGTGCCAGCAGGGCCCGGGACACATACTATGGCTACACCTTC. It codes for CASRARDTYYGYTF.

The sample holds a few counts of this clone. The chain carries TRBV9 and TRBJ1-4; 8 nucleotides match TRBD1. With 0 bases clipped from V and 2 bases from J, the junction kept 6 bases outside the gene matches. Germline CDR1 is SGDLS and CDR2 is YYNGEE. There are 17 residues in the CDR3. CDR3 in amino acids: CASSVGAGGRTNEKLFF. The CDR3 DNA reads TGTGCCAGCAGCGTAGGGGCAGGGGGCAGGACTAATGAAAAACTGTTTTTT. The whole variable domain, filled in from reference TRBV9 and TRBJ1-4, reads DSGVTQTPKHLITATGQRVTLRCSPRSGDLSVYWYQQSLDQGLQFLIQYYNGEERAKGNILERFSAQQFPDLHSELNLSSLELGDSALYFCASSVGAGGRTNEKLFFGSGTQLSVL.

This clone has just a few counts. The chain combines TRBV5-4 with TRBJ2-2; 7 bases align to TRBD1. The V and J ends lost 0 bases and 5 bases, in that order; junction bases with no gene match: 1. The CDR3 has 14 amino acids. Germline V gene data show CDR1 as SGHNT and CDR2 as YYREEE (reference sequence). The CDR3 region has the DNA TGTGCCAGCAGCTTGGACAGGGGAACCGGGGAGCTGTTTTTT. Encoded protein: CASSLDRGTGELFF.

This clone was seen more than once but under ten times. The chain couples TRBV7-3 to TRBJ2-3, with D tentatively TRBD2 (6 bases). The germline CDR1 and CDR2 sequences are SGHTA and FQGTGA. V gave up 3 bases and J gave up 2 bases, with 15 bases separating them. This CDR3 is built from 16 residues. CDR3: CASSFLGGKTTDTQYF. The CDR3 region has the DNA TGTGCCAGCAGCTTTTTGGGCGGGAAGACCACAGATACGCAGTATTTT.